The rows below give T cell receptor beta chains drawn from one sample of a study of shared clonotypes between healthy human individuals. TCRdb's copy holds only in-frame clones and misses some; the assay was immunoSEQ multiplex PCR. The data hold millions of clones, with around 96% observed a single time. The sequenced sample consisted of naive CD8+ T cells sorted from blood. The receptor set was obtained from a man between 18 and 35 years old in good health. Each CDR3 is given with its conserved first and last residue. The D gene is left open where the match is weak. Size is stated for part of the rows, as once, few or many counts, or as a class when the clone is expanded.

clone size: -; D gene: TRBD1; J gene: TRBJ2-7; V gene: TRBV9; CDR3 DNA: TGTGCCAGCAGCGTGGGACAGGGTACGTCCTACGAGCAGTACTTC; CDR3 protein: CASSVGQGTSYEQYF
clone size: once; D gene: -; J gene: TRBJ2-7; V gene: TRBV30; CDR3 DNA: TGTGCCTGGAGTGTAGAATCTGGGCACCAGCAGTACTTC; CDR3 protein: CAWSVESGHQQYF
clone size: -; D gene: TRBD2; J gene: TRBJ2-7; V gene: TRBV4-3; CDR3 DNA: TGCGCCAGCAGCCAAAACCGGGACTACCTATACGAGCAGTACTTC; CDR3 protein: CASSQNRDYLYEQYF
clone size: -; D gene: -; J gene: TRBJ2-7; V gene: TRBV27; CDR3 DNA: TGTGCCAGCAGTTTAATGGGGGTCAGGGACCCTTTTCTCTACGAGCAGTACTTC; CDR3 protein: CASSLMGVRDPFLYEQYF
clone size: once; D gene: TRBD1; J gene: TRBJ2-3; V gene: TRBV19; CDR3 DNA: TGTGCCAGTAGTTGGACAGGGGTGCCTAGTCTCACAGATACGCAGTATTTT; CDR3 protein: CASSWTGVPSLTDTQYF
clone size: few; D gene: -; J gene: TRBJ2-1; V gene: TRBV13; CDR3 DNA: TGTGCCAGCAGCCACGCAGTGGTAGACAATGAGCAGTTCTTC; CDR3 protein: CASSHAVVDNEQFF
clone size: -; D gene: -; J gene: TRBJ2-1; V gene: TRBV6-5; CDR3 DNA: TGTGCCAGCAGTTACTCTACCTGGGAAAATGAGCAGTTCTTC; CDR3 protein: CASSYSTWENEQFF
clone size: once; D gene: -; J gene: TRBJ2-1; V gene: TRBV4-2; CDR3 DNA: TGTGCCAGCAGCCAAGAGTCTGTACAGGGCCCAAACAATGAGCAGTTCTTC; CDR3 protein: CASSQESVQGPNNEQFF
clone size: -; D gene: TRBD1; J gene: TRBJ2-7; V gene: TRBV5-6; CDR3 DNA: TGTGCCAGCAGCTTGTGGCAGGGGGCGGACGAGCAGTACTTC; CDR3 protein: CASSLWQGADEQYF
clone size: few; D gene: TRBD1; J gene: TRBJ2-7; V gene: TRBV5-1; CDR3 DNA: TGCGCCAGCAGCTTGGAACAGGGGAGTTACGAGCAGTACTTC; CDR3 protein: CASSLEQGSYEQYF
clone size: -; D gene: TRBD1; J gene: TRBJ2-7; V gene: TRBV28; CDR3 DNA: TGTGCCAGCAGTTTAGGCGACAGGGGCCACGAGCAGTACTTC; CDR3 protein: CASSLGDRGHEQYF
clone size: -; D gene: TRBD2; J gene: TRBJ2-3; V gene: TRBV30; CDR3 DNA: TGTGCCTGGTTTCACCCACTAGCGCCAGATACGCAGTATTTT; CDR3 protein: CAWFHPLAPDTQYF
clone size: -; D gene: TRBD1; J gene: TRBJ2-2; V gene: TRBV14; CDR3 DNA: TGTGCCAGCAGCCAAAAACAGGGGGCGTTGGCCGGGGAGCTGTTTTTT; CDR3 protein: CASSQKQGALAGELFF
clone size: -; D gene: -; J gene: TRBJ1-2; V gene: TRBV7-9; CDR3 DNA: TGTGCCAGCAGCAAGGCCCCCTCGCGCTATGGCTACACCTTC; CDR3 protein: CASSKAPSRYGYTF
clone size: -; D gene: -; J gene: TRBJ1-1; V gene: TRBV2; CDR3 DNA: TGTGCCAGCAGTGACGTCGGCCACACTGAAGCTTTCTTT; CDR3 protein: CASSDVGHTEAFF
clone size: -; D gene: -; J gene: TRBJ2-5; V gene: TRBV13; CDR3 DNA: TGTGCCAGCAGCTTAGCCCAACCGGGGCCTAAAGAGACCCAGTACTTC; CDR3 protein: CASSLAQPGPKETQYF
clone size: once; D gene: -; J gene: TRBJ1-1; V gene: TRBV10-2; CDR3 DNA: TGCGCCAGCAGGCCGGCTTTGACCACTGAAGCTTTCTTT; CDR3 protein: CASRPALTTEAFF
clone size: -; D gene: -; J gene: TRBJ1-2; V gene: TRBV19; CDR3 DNA: TGTGCCAGTAGTATTGGAGGGACATCGGGTGGCTACACCTTC; CDR3 protein: CASSIGGTSGGYTF
clone size: -; D gene: -; J gene: TRBJ2-7; V gene: TRBV4-1; CDR3 DNA: TGCGCCAGCAGTGTCAAACCGGCCGTCGAGCAGTACTTC; CDR3 protein: CASSVKPAVEQYF
clone size: -; D gene: -; J gene: TRBJ1-1; V gene: TRBV6-4; CDR3 DNA: TGTGCCAGCAGTGCTTCAGGGAACACTGAAGCTTTCTTT; CDR3 protein: CASSASGNTEAFF
clone size: once; D gene: -; J gene: TRBJ2-2; V gene: TRBV7-9; CDR3 DNA: TGTGCCAGCAGCTCCAGACTCCGACGGAGGGGGATTAACACCGGGGAGCTGTTTTTT; CDR3 protein: CASSSRLRRRGINTGELFF
clone size: -; D gene: -; J gene: TRBJ2-1; V gene: TRBV27; CDR3 DNA: TGTGCCAGCAGTTTTGAAGGTTACAATGAGCAGTTCTTC; CDR3 protein: CASSFEGYNEQFF
clone size: -; D gene: -; J gene: TRBJ1-4; V gene: TRBV19; CDR3 DNA: TGTGCCAGTAGTATAAGGGAACAGTTTAATGAAAAACTGTTTTTT; CDR3 protein: CASSIREQFNEKLFF
clone size: -; D gene: TRBD2; J gene: TRBJ2-5; V gene: TRBV4-3; CDR3 DNA: TGCGCCAGCAGCCAAGAAGGACTAGCGGGAGAAGGAGAGACCCAGTACTTC; CDR3 protein: CASSQEGLAGEGETQYF
clone size: -; D gene: -; J gene: TRBJ2-1; V gene: TRBV13; CDR3 DNA: TGTGCCAGCAGCTTAGCGTCGGGGAACAATGAGCAGTTCTTC; CDR3 protein: CASSLASGNNEQFF
clone size: -; D gene: -; J gene: TRBJ2-4; V gene: TRBV4-1; CDR3 DNA: TGCGCCAGCAGCCTTTTGAACTCCCAAAACATTCAGTACTTC; CDR3 protein: CASSLLNSQNIQYF
clone size: -; D gene: TRBD2; J gene: TRBJ2-7; V gene: TRBV5-1; CDR3 DNA: TGCGCCAGCAGCTTAAGGGGAGGGTACGAGCAGTACTTC; CDR3 protein: CASSLRGGYEQYF
clone size: few; D gene: -; J gene: TRBJ1-4; V gene: TRBV6-5; CDR3 DNA: TGTGCCAGCAGTTACTCGCCAGGGGAAAAACTGTTTTTT; CDR3 protein: CASSYSPGEKLFF
clone size: -; D gene: -; J gene: TRBJ2-7; V gene: TRBV5-4; CDR3 DNA: TGTGCCAGCAGCTTGGAGCGGACACCCGAGCAGTACTTC; CDR3 protein: CASSLERTPEQYF
clone size: -; D gene: TRBD2; J gene: TRBJ2-3; V gene: TRBV30; CDR3 DNA: TGTGCCTGGAGTGTGATAGCGGGGGGCCCAGATACGCAGTATTTT; CDR3 protein: CAWSVIAGGPDTQYF
clone size: -; D gene: -; J gene: TRBJ2-7; V gene: TRBV25-1; CDR3 DNA: TGTGCCAGCAGTGAACGTATGACCTACGAGCAGTACTTC; CDR3 protein: CASSERMTYEQYF
clone size: -; D gene: -; J gene: TRBJ1-2; V gene: TRBV27; CDR3 DNA: TGTGCCAGCAGTTTACTGGGGGAATCTAACTATGGCTACACCTTC; CDR3 protein: CASSLLGESNYGYTF
clone size: once; D gene: -; J gene: TRBJ1-4; V gene: TRBV30; CDR3 DNA: TGTGCCTGGAATAGCTACCAGGGGCTAGACAATGAAAAACTGTTTTTT; CDR3 protein: CAWNSYQGLDNEKLFF
clone size: -; D gene: TRBD1; J gene: TRBJ2-7; V gene: TRBV5-4; CDR3 DNA: TGTGCCAGCAGTCCCGACAGGGAAACCTACGAGCAGTACTTC; CDR3 protein: CASSPDRETYEQYF
clone size: -; D gene: -; J gene: TRBJ1-2; V gene: TRBV28; CDR3 DNA: TGTGCCAGCGTCAGGGCCACTAACTATGGCTACACCTTC; CDR3 protein: CASVRATNYGYTF
clone size: -; D gene: -; J gene: TRBJ2-1; V gene: TRBV5-3; CDR3 DNA: TGTGCCAGAAGCTTGGTACTTCACTCAGACTCCTACAATGAGCAGTTCTTC; CDR3 protein: CARSLVLHSDSYNEQFF
clone size: -; D gene: -; J gene: TRBJ1-1; V gene: TRBV6-1; CDR3 DNA: TGTGCCAGCAGAACGGACTCGGGAAACACTGAAGCTTTCTTT; CDR3 protein: CASRTDSGNTEAFF
clone size: once; D gene: -; J gene: TRBJ1-1; V gene: TRBV5-4; CDR3 DNA: TGTGCCAGCAGAGGGGCGGGGGGCGAGAACACTGAAGCTTTCTTT; CDR3 protein: CASRGAGGENTEAFF
clone size: -; D gene: -; J gene: TRBJ2-2; V gene: TRBV7-7; CDR3 DNA: TGTGCTAGCAGCTTAAGACAGAACACCGGGGAGCTGTTTTTT; CDR3 protein: CASSLRQNTGELFF
clone size: -; D gene: -; J gene: TRBJ2-2; V gene: TRBV28; CDR3 DNA: TGTGCCAGCAGTTTATGGGAAACCGGGGAGCTGTTTTTT; CDR3 protein: CASSLWETGELFF
clone size: -; D gene: -; J gene: TRBJ2-7; V gene: TRBV5-6; CDR3 DNA: TGTGCCAGCAGCTTGGGCGGGTTTCCCTACGAGCAGTACTTC; CDR3 protein: CASSLGGFPYEQYF
clone size: -; D gene: TRBD1; J gene: TRBJ1-4; V gene: TRBV2; CDR3 DNA: TGTGCCAGCTTCACAGGGGATAATGAAAAACTGTTTTTT; CDR3 protein: CASFTGDNEKLFF
clone size: -; D gene: -; J gene: TRBJ2-3; V gene: TRBV30; CDR3 DNA: TGTGCCTGGAGTGTAGTGGGACCACGCACAGATACGCAGTATTTT; CDR3 protein: CAWSVVGPRTDTQYF
clone size: -; D gene: -; J gene: TRBJ2-1; V gene: TRBV6-5; CDR3 DNA: TGTGCCAGCAGTTACCCCCCATCAAAGGAGCAGTTCTTC; CDR3 protein: CASSYPPSKEQFF
clone size: -; D gene: -; J gene: TRBJ2-7; V gene: TRBV7-8; CDR3 DNA: TGTGCCAGCAGCCCCGGGACTGGCTACGAGCAGTACTTC; CDR3 protein: CASSPGTGYEQYF
clone size: -; D gene: -; J gene: TRBJ2-2; V gene: TRBV5-6; CDR3 DNA: TGTGCCAGCAGCTTGGGAATCGGCCCCGGGGAGCTGTTTTTT; CDR3 protein: CASSLGIGPGELFF